These T cell receptor beta chains were read from a single sample in a study of blood T cell repertoires in COVID-19. Generated by immunoSEQ multiplex PCR, the TCRdb table keeps only in-frame clones and is missing some. The top ten hold roughly 1% of the sample, which has about 370,000 clones, 85% to 90% seen once. The specimen sequenced was PBMCs or T cells enriched from blood (not recorded which). Receptor source: a young man who had recovered from COVID-19. Both conserved end residues are part of each CDR3. A D gene is named only where the DNA matches it firmly. Not every row has a clone size; where given, it reads once, few, many or a size class.

v_gene	j_gene	d_gene	abundance	CDR3aa	CDR3nt
TRBV6-5	TRBJ1-1	NA	NA	CASSSTGPTEAFF	TGTGCCAGCAGTTCGACAGGCCCCACTGAAGCTTTCTTT
TRBV23-1	TRBJ2-7	NA	NA	CASSQSVADDSYEQYF	TGCGCCAGCAGTCAAAGTGTAGCGGACGACTCCTACGAGCAGTACTTC
TRBV3-1/TRBV3-2	TRBJ2-7	TRBD2	NA	CASSQISGGREQYF	TGTGCCAGCAGCCAAATTAGCGGGGGGCGCGAGCAGTACTTC
TRBV6-5	TRBJ1-5	NA	NA	CASGGQNKQPQHF	TGTGCCAGCGGGGGACAAAATAAGCAGCCCCAGCATTTT
TRBV6-5	TRBJ2-3	NA	NA	CASSYSATQYF	TGTGCCAGCAGTTACTCGGCTACGCAGTATTTT
TRBV4-1	TRBJ1-1	NA	NA	CASSQWAGHIGNTEAFF	TGCGCCAGCAGCCAATGGGCCGGACATATCGGGAACACTGAAGCTTTCTTT
TRBV7-2	TRBJ2-5	NA	NA	CASSPTGAQETQYF	TGTGCCAGCAGCCCAACGGGAGCACAAGAGACCCAGTACTTC
TRBV12-3/TRBV12-4	TRBJ2-3	NA	NA	CASSLRVTDTQYF	TGTGCCAGCAGTTTGAGGGTAACAGATACGCAGTATTTT
TRBV27	TRBJ1-3	TRBD1	NA	CASSTPPDRVSGNTIYF	TGTGCCAGCAGTACCCCCCCGGACAGGGTCTCTGGAAACACCATATATTTT
TRBV10-3	TRBJ1-1	NA	NA	CAISDGRAILNTEAFF	TGTGCCATCAGTGACGGCAGGGCGATATTGAACACTGAAGCTTTCTTT
TRBV27	TRBJ2-1	NA	NA	CASMLLGGNEQFF	TGTGCCAGCATGTTGCTTGGAGGGAATGAGCAGTTCTTC
TRBV4-2	TRBJ1-3	NA	NA	CASSQAEGTAGNTIYF	TGTGCCAGCAGCCAAGCGGAGGGAACGGCTGGAAACACCATATATTTT
TRBV27	TRBJ1-5	NA	NA	CASSLFYSNQPQHF	TGTGCCAGCAGTTTATTTTATAGCAATCAGCCCCAGCATTTT
TRBV28	TRBJ1-1	TRBD1	NA	CASSFQGGPREAFF	TGTGCCAGCTCTTTCCAGGGGGGTCCCCGTGAAGCTTTCTTT
TRBV9	TRBJ2-3	TRBD2	NA	CASSPLAGGTTDTQYF	TGTGCCAGCAGCCCCCTGGCGGGGGGGACCACAGATACGCAGTATTTT
TRBV4-3	TRBJ2-3	NA	NA	CASSQDGGAGLADTQYF	TGCGCCAGCAGCCAAGATGGCGGGGCAGGGTTGGCAGATACGCAGTATTTT
TRBV6-2/TRBV6-3	TRBJ1-4	TRBD1	NA	CASSPTPGQGERKLFF	TGTGCCAGCAGCCCTACCCCGGGACAGGGCGAGCGAAAACTGTTTTTT
TRBV2	TRBJ2-2	TRBD2	NA	CASSSGTSGGAWELFF	TGTGCCAGCAGCTCCGGGACTAGCGGGGGGGCGTGGGAGCTGTTTTTT
TRBV7-2	TRBJ2-7	TRBD2	NA	CASGLAGVPEQYF	TGTGCCAGCGGCCTAGCGGGAGTGCCTGAGCAGTACTTC
TRBV10-1	TRBJ2-2	TRBD1	NA	CASRAGTGSTGELFF	TGCGCCAGCAGGGCCGGGACAGGGAGTACCGGGGAGCTGTTTTTT
TRBV20-1	TRBJ2-1	NA	once	CSALTESQFF	TGCAGTGCCTTGACTGAGTCTCAGTTCTTC
TRBV18	TRBJ2-7	TRBD1	NA	CASSLGQGWYEQYF	TGTGCCAGCTCACTAGGACAGGGTTGGTACGAGCAGTACTTC
TRBV6-2/TRBV6-3	TRBJ1-3	NA	NA	CASSFFGSSGNTIYF	TGTGCCAGCAGTTTTTTCGGGAGCTCTGGAAACACCATATATTTT
TRBV9	TRBJ2-2	TRBD1	NA	CASSVRQGSTGELFF	TGTGCCAGCAGCGTCCGACAGGGGAGTACCGGGGAGCTGTTTTTT
TRBV6-5	TRBJ1-2	NA	NA	CASQKNYGYTF	TGTGCCAGCCAGAAGAACTATGGCTACACCTTC
TRBV6-1	TRBJ2-2	NA	once	CASSEILVAGELFF	TGTGCCAGCAGTGAAATTTTAGTTGCTGGGGAGCTGTTTTTT
TRBV5-4	TRBJ2-3	TRBD1	NA	CASSLEGAHTQYF	TGTGCCAGCAGCTTGGAGGGGGCCCATACGCAGTATTTT
TRBV7-6	TRBJ2-5	NA	NA	CASSRYQETQYF	TGTGCCAGCAGCCGGTACCAAGAGACCCAGTACTTC
TRBV6-6	TRBJ2-1	NA	NA	CASSKWDKLNEQFF	TGTGCCAGCAGTAAATGGGACAAACTAAATGAGCAGTTCTTC
TRBV2	TRBJ2-6	NA	NA	CASSWPYLRSGANVLTF	TGTGCCAGCTCCTGGCCTTATCTCCGCTCTGGGGCCAACGTCCTGACTTTC
TRBV18	TRBJ2-5	TRBD1	NA	CASSPQKIRDRQETQYF	TGTGCCAGCTCACCGCAAAAGATCCGGGACAGACAAGAGACCCAGTACTTC
TRBV14	TRBJ2-7	TRBD2	NA	CASSQERSGGGYEQYF	TGTGCCAGCAGCCAAGAAAGAAGCGGGGGAGGCTACGAGCAGTACTTC
TRBV10-1	TRBJ1-2	TRBD1	once	CASTRQGSENYGYTF	TGCGCCAGCACCCGACAGGGATCGGAAAACTATGGCTACACCTTC
TRBV7-3	TRBJ2-1	TRBD2	few	CASSSSRGRANEQFF	TGTGCCAGCAGCTCCTCGCGCGGGAGGGCCAATGAGCAGTTCTTC
TRBV10-2	TRBJ1-2	NA	NA	CASEGDNYGYTF	TGCGCCAGCGAGGGGGATAATTATGGCTACACCTTC
TRBV4-1	TRBJ2-7	TRBD2	NA	CASSQLLAGGRDSYEQYF	TGCGCCAGCAGCCAACTTCTAGCGGGAGGGAGGGACTCCTACGAGCAGTACTTC
TRBV30	TRBJ2-1	TRBD2	NA	CAWSAGLAEGNEQFF	TGTGCCTGGAGTGCCGGACTAGCGGAGGGGAATGAGCAGTTCTTC
TRBV5-4	TRBJ1-2	NA	NA	CASTLGQGDYGYTF	TGTGCCAGCACCTTAGGGCAGGGCGACTATGGCTACACCTTC
TRBV7-3	TRBJ2-1	TRBD2	NA	CASSPGLAGSNEQFF	TGTGCCAGCAGCCCCGGACTAGCGGGGTCCAATGAGCAGTTCTTC
TRBV28	TRBJ1-6	NA	NA	CASSPPTVYNSPLHF	TGTGCCAGCAGCCCCCCCACGGTCTATAATTCACCCCTCCACTTT
TRBV19	TRBJ1-5	TRBD1	NA	CASLTGQGSNQPQHF	TGTGCCAGCTTGACGGGACAGGGAAGCAATCAGCCCCAGCATTTT